This TCR beta chain was identified in a study of regulatory T cells in long-lasting Graves disease. Time point of the sample: newly diagnosed GD, antithyroid drugs for less than 3 months. Isolated PBMC RNA provided the starting material for the TCR library. Trimming took 3 bases from V and 5 from J, leaving 8 bases between them. Germline values: CDR1 SGDLS, CDR2 YYNGEE. This CDR3 is 12 amino acids long. This clonotype was counted ten times or more. In building TCR beta libraries, iRepertoire HTBI primers were used together with Arm-PCR of CDR3 regions. Via MiXCR, TCRdb re-called the multiplex PCR reads, giving one row per CDR3 protein. The table includes 500,000 or so distinct CDR3 sequences, about 15% detected once. This sample was also put to use in a study of T cells in Graves' hyperthyroidism and ophthalmopathy.

The V call is TRBV9, the J call TRBJ1-2; D is uncertain. This TCR came from a woman aged 40-65 years with Graves disease. Material: peripheral blood mononuclear cells (PBMCs), obtained at new diagnosis, from a patient treated with antithyroid drugs. CDR3 DNA: TGTGCCAGCAGCGATCATATATATGGCTACACCTTC. This encodes CASSDHIYGYTF.